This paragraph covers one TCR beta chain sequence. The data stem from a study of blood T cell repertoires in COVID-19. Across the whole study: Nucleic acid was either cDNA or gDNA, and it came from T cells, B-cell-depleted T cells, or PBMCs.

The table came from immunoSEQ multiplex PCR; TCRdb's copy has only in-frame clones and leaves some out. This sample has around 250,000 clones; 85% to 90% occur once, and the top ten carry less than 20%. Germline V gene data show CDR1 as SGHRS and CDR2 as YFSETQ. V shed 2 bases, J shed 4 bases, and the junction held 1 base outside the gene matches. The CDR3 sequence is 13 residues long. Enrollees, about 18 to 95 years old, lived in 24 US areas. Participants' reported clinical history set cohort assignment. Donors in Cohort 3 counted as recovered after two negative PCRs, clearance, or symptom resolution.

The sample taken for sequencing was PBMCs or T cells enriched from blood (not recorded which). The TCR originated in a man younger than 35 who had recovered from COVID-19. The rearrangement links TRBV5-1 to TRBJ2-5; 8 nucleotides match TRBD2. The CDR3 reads CASSFAGGETQYF. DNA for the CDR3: TGCGCCAGCAGCTTCGCGGGAGGAGAGACCCAGTACTTC.